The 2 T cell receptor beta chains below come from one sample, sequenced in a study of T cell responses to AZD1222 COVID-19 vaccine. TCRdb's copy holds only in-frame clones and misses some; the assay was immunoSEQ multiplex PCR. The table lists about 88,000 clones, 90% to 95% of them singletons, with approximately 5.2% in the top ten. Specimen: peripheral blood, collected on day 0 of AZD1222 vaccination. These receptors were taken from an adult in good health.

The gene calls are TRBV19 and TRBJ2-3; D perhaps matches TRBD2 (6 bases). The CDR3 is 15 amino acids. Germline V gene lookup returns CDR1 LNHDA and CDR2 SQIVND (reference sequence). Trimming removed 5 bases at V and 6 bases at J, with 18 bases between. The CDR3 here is CASSLGTGGVDTQYF. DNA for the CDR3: TGTGCCAGTAGTCTCGGGACTGGGGGAGTCGATACGCAGTATTTT.

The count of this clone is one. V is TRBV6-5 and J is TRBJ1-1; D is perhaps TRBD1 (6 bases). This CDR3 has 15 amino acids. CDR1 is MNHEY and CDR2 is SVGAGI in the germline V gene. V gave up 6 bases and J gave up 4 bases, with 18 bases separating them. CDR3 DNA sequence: TGTGCCAGCAGCTCCTCCAGGAGGGGGGGCACTGAAGCTTTCTTT. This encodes CASSSSRRGGTEAFF.